The subject of this entry is one TCR beta chain. Antigen: not known. In each case, RNA was isolated and then reverse transcribed into cDNA as the sequencing template. Produced via immunoSEQ multiplex PCR; TCRdb's table is partial and in-frame only. This table has 150,000 or so clones, more than 45% appearing once. Between the trimmed V and J ends, which lost 4 bases and 1 base, there was a span of 16 bases. This CDR3 contains 16 residues. Germline CDR1 SGHTA, CDR2 FQGNSA. These data belong to a study of CD8+ T cells in alopecia areata. Study details: Patients in the treated group were given tofacitinib by mouth, 5 to 10 mg twice a day.

Study-level points and caveats: For lesional scalp, especially alopecia totalis/universalis, clonality was higher than in normal scalp.

The receptor comes from a human donor with alopecia areata. This chain uses TRBV7-2 with TRBJ1-1; TRBD1 is a possible D gene (5 bases). The sequenced material came from CD4+ T cells sorted from blood. The CDR3 DNA reads TGTGCCAGCAGCTCAAGGGGTGGACTTCCGAACACTGAAGCTTTCTTT. As protein: CASSSRGGLPNTEAFF.